This T cell receptor (beta chain) was sequenced for a study of T-cell memory formation after mild COVID-19. Across the whole study: TCR clusters largely stayed donor specific. Study-level results: There were some responding clones in pre-infection memory, which suggested that cross-reactive memory had joined. Later expanders leaned CD4+, whereas day 15 to 85 contracting clones were balanced CD4/CD8.

TCRdb analysed the 5' RACE reads with MiXCR anew, one entry per CDR3 protein. The sample lists under 300,000 distinct CDR3 sequences; more than 15% were seen once. Regarding this clonotype: Its antigen remains unidentified.

What was sequenced was PBMCs or a T cell subset sorted from them (not recorded which). This TCR was recovered from a man between 18 and 35 years old who had mild COVID-19 (a few samples of this study predate the infection). Cell type and time point are not known.

Written as DNA, the CDR3 is TGCGCCAGCAGCCAAGCAACGACAGCTTCTAGCACAGATACGCAGTATTTT. Its translation: CASSQATTASSTDTQYF. This sequence joins TRBV4-3 and TRBJ2-3; the D gene is possibly TRBD1 (5 bases). CDR1 is LGHNA and CDR2 is YSLEER in the germline V gene. This CDR3 region has 17 residues. V dropped 1 base and J dropped 0 bases, with 14 bases sitting between them.